Below, 22 T cell receptor beta chains from the same sample are listed, as sequenced in a study of T-cell memory formation after mild COVID-19. Via MiXCR, TCRdb re-called the 5' RACE reads, giving one row per CDR3 protein. The table has roughly 410,000 distinct CDR3 sequences, 24% seen once. The sequencing sample was made of PBMCs or a T cell subset sorted from them (not recorded which). Receptor source: an adult woman who had mild COVID-19 (a few samples of this study predate the infection). Cell type and time point are not known.

This clonotype was counted only a few times. The chain has TRBV4-2 and TRBJ2-4, with TRBD2 identical over 7 bases. The CDR3 has 14 amino acids. V shed 1 base and J 9 bases; nucleotides not matched to a gene: 6. Per the germline V gene, CDR1 is LGHNA and CDR2 is YNFKEQ. The CDR3 region has the DNA TGTGCCAGCAGCCAAGCGCGGGGAGGGAGCATTCAGTACTTC. Its translation: CASSQARGGSIQYF.

The chain links TRBV20-1 to TRBJ2-4; a weak D match, TRBD1 (5 bases). The CDR3 is 16 amino acids. In germline, CDR1 is DFQATT, CDR2 SNEGSKA (reference sequence). Trimming stripped 2 bases from V and 4 bases from J, with 18 bases between. The chain's CDR3 is CSARTQTGAVKNIQYF. CDR3 sequence (DNA): TGCAGTGCTAGAACTCAGACTGGGGCGGTGAAAAACATTCAGTACTTC.

V and J are TRBV11-3 and TRBJ1-4; D unresolved. CDR3 length: 14 amino acids. V was cut by 5 bases and J by 11 bases, with 18 bases left in between. CDR1 and CDR2 from the germline V gene are SGHNT and YENEEA. The CDR3 bases are TGTGCCAGCAGCAGCGGAGCGGGTAACGGGAAACTGTTTTTT. Encoded protein: CASSSGAGNGKLFF.

This clonotype was picked up a small number of times. The chain has TRBV5-5 and TRBJ1-1, with 7 bases lining up with TRBD1. The CDR3 is made up of 15 amino acids. CDR1 and CDR2 from the germline V gene are SGHKS and YYEKEE (reference sequence). V shed 4 bases, J shed 1 base, and the junction held 7 bases outside the gene matches. The CDR3 DNA reads TGTGCCAGCAGCGCCGCACAGGGGACGAACACTGAAGCTTTCTTT. This sequence encodes CASSAAQGTNTEAFF.

This clonotype was picked up a small number of times. The chain couples TRBV12-3 or TRBV12-4 to TRBJ2-5, with D perhaps matching TRBD1 (6 bases). The CDR3 has 15 amino acids. V was shortened by 3 bases and J by 5 bases, with 16 bases between the two germline ends. Here the CDR3 reads CASSFYRVEGETQYF. CDR3 nucleotide sequence: TGTGCCAGCAGTTTCTACAGGGTAGAGGGCGAGACCCAGTACTTC.

This clonotype has at least ten counts. This sequence joins TRBV7-2 and TRBJ2-5, with TRBD2 as a possible D gene (6 bases). The germline gives CDR1 SGHTA, CDR2 FQGNSA. V was clipped by 8 bases and J by 5 bases, with 12 bases between them. This CDR3 region has 12 residues. CDR3 in DNA: TGTGCCAGCGGCCGGGCGGGGGAGACCCAGTACTTC. Amino acids: CASGRAGETQYF.

V usage is TRBV5-6 and J usage is TRBJ2-5, with TRBD2 matching over 7 bases. The CDR3 is 16 residues long. Trimming took 0 bases from V and 3 from J; bases not matched to a gene: 8. Germline CDR1 SGHDT, CDR2 YYEEEE. CDR3 residues: CASSLAFGLGEETQYF. CDR3 sequence (DNA): TGTGCCAGCAGCTTGGCCTTCGGACTAGGGGAAGAGACCCAGTACTTC.

This chain links TRBV5-6 with TRBJ1-1; the D is unclear. The CDR3 loop spans 16 amino acids. From germline, CDR1 is SGHDT and CDR2 YYEEEE. The V end was cut by 0 bases, the J end by 0 bases, with 12 bases between. CDR3 coding DNA: TGTGCCAGCAGCTTGGTCACGGCGGGCTTGAACACTGAAGCTTTCTTT. Residues: CASSLVTAGLNTEAFF.

The chain couples TRBV7-9 to TRBJ2-7; no clear D. Germline values: CDR1 SEHNR, CDR2 FQNEAQ (reference sequence). V was shortened by 5 bases and J by 5 bases, with 13 bases between the two germline ends. There are 13 residues in the CDR3. The CDR3 sequence: CASSPLGSHEQYF. For the CDR3, the DNA is TGTGCCAGCAGCCCTTTGGGATCGCACGAGCAGTACTTC.

This clonotype turned up a few times. The chain combines TRBV29-1 with TRBJ2-7, with D maybe TRBD1 (5 bases). Germline CDR1 is SQVTM and CDR2 is ANQGSEA. This CDR3 has 12 amino acids. V dropped 7 bases and J dropped 0 bases, with 10 bases sitting between them. The CDR3 region is CSAVDSSYEQYF. The CDR3 DNA reads TGCAGCGCCGTTGACAGCTCCTACGAGCAGTACTTC.

This clonotype came up many times. The rearrangement joins TRBV20-1 to TRBJ2-7; D is unclear. Trimming took 5 bases from V and 3 from J, leaving 8 bases between them. Germline-derived CDR1 and CDR2 are DFQATT and SNEGSKA (reference sequence). The CDR3 contains 11 residues. CDR3 in amino acids: CSAANLYEQYF. The CDR3 DNA reads as TGCAGTGCTGCGAATCTCTACGAGCAGTACTTC.

There are a few counts of this clonotype. J is TRBJ2-1 and V is TRBV19, with 7 bases that match TRBD2. The CDR3 has 15 residues. Germline trimming cut 4 bases from V and 4 bases from J; bases unmatched to any gene: 7. Germline V gives CDR1 LNHDA, CDR2 SQIVND (reference sequence). The CDR3 DNA is TGTGCCAGTAGTAGGGAGGGAGGAGGTTACAATGAGCAGTTCTTC. The encoded protein is CASSREGGGYNEQFF.

The CDR3 loop is CASSEEGFYEQYF. The CDR3, as DNA: TGTGCCAGCAGTGAAGAAGGATTCTACGAGCAGTACTTC. The gene calls are TRBV6-1 and TRBJ2-7; no clear D. Germline CDR1 reads MNHNS; CDR2 reads SASEGT. V was cut by 1 base and J by 3 bases, with 7 bases left in between. The CDR3 spans 13 residues.

This clonotype was found a few times. V usage is TRBV4-2 and J usage is TRBJ2-1; 12 bases are shared with TRBD2. Per germline, CDR1 LGHNA and CDR2 YNFKEQ. V lost 6 bases to trimming and J lost 7 bases; unmatched junction nucleotides: 10. CDR3 length equals 16 residues. CDR3 protein: CASSLAGGRDRNEQFF. The CDR3 DNA reads TGTGCCAGCAGTCTAGCGGGGGGGCGGGATCGAAATGAGCAGTTCTTC.

This clonotype was detected only a few times. The chain carries TRBV29-1 and TRBJ2-3, with D perhaps matching TRBD2 (5 bases). The CDR3 is 16 amino acids. Germline CDR1 SQVTM, CDR2 ANQGSEA. Trimming took 6 bases from V and 0 from J, leaving 19 bases between them. CDR3 region: CSVLGSGSSSTDTQYF. CDR3 nucleotide sequence: TGCAGCGTGCTTGGTTCGGGGAGCTCTAGCACAGATACGCAGTATTTT.

This clonotype came up a few times. J is TRBJ2-3 and V is TRBV5-1; D not certain. Germline-derived CDR1 and CDR2 are SGHRS and YFSETQ. The V gene lost 5 bases and the J gene lost 5 bases, with 15 bases spanning the gap. CDR3 length equals 14 residues. In DNA form, the CDR3 reads TGCGCCAGCAGTGGCGAATATATGGTAGATACGCAGTATTTT. It codes for CASSGEYMVDTQYF.

The chain has TRBV18 and TRBJ2-7; maybe TRBD2 (6 bases). This CDR3 region has 15 residues. V gave up 2 bases and J gave up 2 bases, with 13 bases separating them. CDR1 and CDR2 (germline): KGHSH, LQKENI. The CDR3 nucleotides are TGTGCCAGCTCACCATTCGGAGGGGCCGCCTACGAGCAGTACTTC. Its protein is CASSPFGGAAYEQYF. The full variable domain, its missing parts supplied by reference TRBV18 and TRBJ2-7, is NAGVMQNPRHLVRRRGQEARLRCSPMKGHSHVYWYRQLPEEGLKFMVYLQKENIIDESGMPKERFSAEFPKEGPSILRIQQVVRGDSAAYFCASSPFGGAAYEQYFGPGTRLTVT.

This clonotype came up a few times. This chain joins TRBV20-1 and TRBJ2-1; D may match TRBD1 or TRBD2 (6 bases each). CDR1 is DFQATT and CDR2 is SNEGSKA in the germline V gene (reference sequence). This CDR3 contains 16 residues. Trimming took off 7 bases at V and 6 bases at J, with 25 bases between the two ends. CDR3 residues: CSVGRGVHGLGNEQFF. DNA of the CDR3: TGCAGTGTCGGAAGGGGGGTCCACGGTTTGGGCAATGAGCAGTTCTTC.

This clonotype has a handful of counts. The CDR3 DNA reads TGTGCCACCAGTGATCCGGGAGATCGGACAGGGGGGGAGACCCAGTACTTC. Translating it yields CATSDPGDRTGGETQYF. The gene calls are TRBV24-1 and TRBJ2-5, with TRBD1 matching over 10 bases. The germline V gene has CDR1 KGHDR and CDR2 SFDVKD. The CDR3 runs 17 residues. The junction had 11 bases not matched to a gene; V was cut back by 3 bases and J by 5 bases.

This clonotype was observed a handful of times. V and J are TRBV4-1 and TRBJ2-1, with D possibly being TRBD2 (6 bases). V was pared by 2 bases and J by 8 bases, with 22 bases between. Germline CDR1 and CDR2: MGHRA and YSYEKL. This CDR3 spans 17 amino acids. The CDR3 DNA reads TGCGCCAGCAGCCAACTACTAGCTCCGAATGGGGTTGATGAGCAGTTCTTC. It specifies CASSQLLAPNGVDEQFF.

This clonotype has at least ten counts. CDR3 protein: CASSFVGSVDTQYF. The CDR3, as DNA: TGTGCCAGCAGCTTCGTCGGGAGTGTAGATACGCAGTATTTT. The V call is TRBV11-3, the J call TRBJ2-3; D possibly corresponds to TRBD2 (6 bases). The germline V gene encodes CDR1 SGHNT and CDR2 YENEEA. This CDR3 contains 14 residues. V gave up 3 bases and J gave up 5 bases, with 12 bases separating them.

This clonotype has a handful of counts. V and J are TRBV24-1 and TRBJ2-1, with a weak D call TRBD2 (6 bases). Trimming stripped 0 bases from V and 4 bases from J, with 12 bases between. Germline CDR1 is KGHDR and CDR2 is SFDVKD. This CDR3 is built from 16 residues. This CDR3 is CATSDLGSGQYNEQFF. Here the CDR3 DNA reads TGTGCCACCAGTGATTTGGGTAGCGGCCAATACAATGAGCAGTTCTTC.